Below, 20 T cell receptor beta chains from the same sample are listed, as sequenced in a study of tissue T cells after allogeneic stem cell transplantation (dated by TCRdb to between 2021 and 2023). Per the publication, the time point label means: mouse harvest day 14 after allogeneic transplant. Each mouse graft, delivered by tail vein injection, combined 10^6 splenic CD5+ T cells with 10^7 T-cell-depleted bone marrow cells. To prepare the library, the immunoSEQ multiplex PCR assay was applied. TCRdb provides this immuneACCESS table in a form limited to in-frame rearrangements. Some clones are lacking; in checked studies, under half of them reflect an unresolved V gene, and why the rest are absent is not known. Recorded for this sample are 1,000 or so clones; about 50% of them occurred a single time. The ten largest clones add up to about 45% of the sample. Material for sequencing was spleen. These receptors came from a female BALB/c mouse given C57BL/6 T cells with graft-versus-host disease after an allogeneic hematopoietic cell transplant.

A word on this clone: Genes and germline come from the mouse. Read coverage stops 1 residue before the CDR3 terminus; the germline J gene supplies the remainder. The V and J genes are TRBV20 and TRBJ2-7; 8 bases match TRBD1. The CDR3 runs to 12 residues. After removal of 1 base from V and 5 bases from J, the junction contained 1 base not matched to a gene. Per the germline V gene, CDR1 is GFQATS and CDR2 is STVNSAI. The CDR3 DNA, read in part, is TGTGGTGCTAGGGGGACAGGGCATGAACAGTAC. It translates to CGARGTGHEQY. The entire CDR3 reads CGARGTGHEQYF.

Points on this clone: Gene names and germline match the mouse. The CDR3 goes on 1 residue after the read ends, and that part is filled in from the germline J gene. The V and J genes are TRBV12-1 and TRBJ2-4, with 8 bases fitting TRBD2. With V trimmed by 4 bases and J by 4 bases, 3 bases remained unmatched. Germline lookup yields CDR1 SGHSN and CDR2 HYEKVE. This CDR3 is 13 amino acids long. CDR3 sequence: CASSWTGKNTLYF. Incomplete CDR3 DNA: TGTGCCAGCTCCTGGACTGGGAAAAACACCTTGTAC.

Comment on this clone: Gene names are the mouse ones. The read ends 1 residue shy of where the CDR3 ends; the end is completed using the germline J gene. J is TRBJ1-3 and V is TRBV12-2, with a tentative D call TRBD1 (6 bases). The CDR3 is 15 residues long. The V and J ends lost 0 bases and 0 bases respectively, with 8 bases between them. CDR1 is SGHLS and CDR2 is HYDKME in the germline V gene. The sequenced part of the CDR3 DNA is TGTGCCAGCTCTCTCGGGACAATTTCTGGAAATACGCTCTAT. This sequence encodes CASSLGTISGNTLY. The full CDR3 protein reads CASSLGTISGNTLYF.

In its sample, this clone ranks as large (0.1 to 1%). These gene names are mouse names. The read comes to an end 1 residue before the CDR3 does, leaving the germline J gene to fill in the end. V and J are TRBV13-2 and TRBJ2-7; D perhaps matches TRBD2 (6 bases). The CDR3 sequence is 14 residues long. Per the germline V gene, CDR1 is NNHNN and CDR2 is SYGAGS (reference sequence). The V gene lost 2 bases and the J gene lost 0 bases, with 9 bases spanning the gap. CDR3 bases read: TGTGCCAGCGGTGAGCCGGGGGGCTCCTATGAACAGTAC. This codes for CASGEPGGSYEQY. The entire CDR3 reads CASGEPGGSYEQYF.

A few counts support this clone. Gene names refer to mouse genes. The read falls 1 residue short of the CDR3 end, and the missing part is taken from the germline J gene. The chain couples TRBV26 to TRBJ1-2; D not certain. The germline V gene has CDR1 KGHPV and CDR2 FQNQEV (reference sequence). Trimming shortened V by 4 bases and J by 0 bases, and 6 bases separated the two germline ends. The CDR3 covers 13 residues. The CDR3 spells CASSPQTNSDYTF. Incomplete CDR3 DNA: TGTGCCAGCAGTCCCCAAACAAACTCCGACTACACC.

This clone was seen a handful of times. Each gene name is a mouse one. The DNA ends 1 residue before the CDR3 does, and the rest of the CDR3 is filled in from the germline J gene. The genes are TRBV31 and TRBJ2-7; 7 bases agree with TRBD2. This CDR3 contains 15 residues. CDR1 and CDR2 from the germline V gene are GKSSPN and SITVG. V shed 0 bases and J 0 bases; nucleotides not matched to a gene: 5. The DNA read from the CDR3 is TGTGCCTGGAGTCTTACTGGGGCAAGCTCCTATGAACAGTAC. It translates to CAWSLTGASSYEQY. The complete CDR3 reads CAWSLTGASSYEQYF.

This clone has just a few counts. Germline and genes: mouse. From the germline J gene comes the end of the CDR3, since the read stops 1 residue before it. This chain connects TRBV31 to TRBJ2-2; TRBD2 matches at 9 bases. This CDR3 comprises 16 residues. Germline loops: CDR1 GKSSPN, CDR2 SITVG. Trimming at V came to 1 base and at J to 0 bases, leaving 3 bases not matched to a gene. CDR3 DNA, as far as it was read: TGTGCCTGGAGTCCACGACTGGGGGCAAACACCGGGCAGCTCTAC. Translated, it gives CAWSPRLGANTGQLY. In full, the CDR3 is CAWSPRLGANTGQLYF.

This clone was detected only a few times. All gene names here are mouse names. Sequencing ends 1 residue short of the CDR3 end; the germline J gene provides the rest. This chain connects TRBV5 to TRBJ2-3; D uncertain. V lost 0 bases and J 1 base, leaving 5 bases between the germline ends. The CDR3 spans 14 residues. CDR1 and CDR2 from the germline V gene are LGHNA and YNLKQL (reference sequence). CDR3: CASSQDTGAETLYF. The sequenced CDR3 bases are TGTGCCAGCAGCCAAGATACTGGTGCAGAAACGCTGTAT.

Remarks on this clone: Gene names are mouse gene names. CDR3 DNA, as far as it was read: TGTGCCAGCAGCCAGGGACAGAACACAGAAGTCTTC. Protein sequence: CASSQGQNTEVF. The whole CDR3 sequence reads CASSQGQNTEVFF. This chain links TRBV5 with TRBJ1-1, with D possibly being TRBD1 (5 bases). The sequence runs out 1 residue before the end of the CDR3; the remainder is reconstructed from the germline J gene. V dropped 3 bases and J dropped 0 bases, with 5 bases sitting between them. This CDR3 has 13 amino acids. The germline V gene encodes CDR1 LGHNA and CDR2 YNLKQL (reference sequence).

Judged by abundance, this clone is medium-sized (0.01 to 0.1%). Germline and genes here are mouse. Read coverage stops 1 residue before the CDR3 terminus; the germline J gene supplies the remainder. The rearrangement links TRBV26 to TRBJ2-7; TRBD2 matches at 8 bases. The CDR3 has 14 amino acids. The J segment lost 3 bases and the V segment lost 2 bases, leaving 3 bases of the junction unmatched. Germline loops: CDR1 KGHPV, CDR2 FQNQEV (reference sequence). Incomplete CDR3 DNA: TGTGCCAGCAGTCTGGGGGGGGGCAACTATGAACAGTAC. Protein: CASSLGGGNYEQY. The whole CDR3 region reads CASSLGGGNYEQYF.

Notes on this clone: Gene names refer to mouse genes. Partial CDR3 DNA: TGTGCCAGCAGACAAGACAGGGACACAGAAGTCTTC. Translation gives CASRQDRDTEVF. The complete CDR3 reads CASRQDRDTEVFF. The chain has TRBV26 and TRBJ1-1; TRBD1 aligns across 7 bases. Sequencing ends 1 residue short of the CDR3 end; the germline J gene provides the rest. CDR1 and CDR2 (germline): KGHPV, FQNQEV (reference sequence). V shed 6 bases, J shed 3 bases, and the junction held 4 bases outside the gene matches. This CDR3 region has 13 residues.

This clone came up a few times. All gene names here are mouse names. Coverage ceases 1 residue before the CDR3 finishes, and the germline J gene fills in the end. The rearrangement uses TRBV5 and TRBJ1-4, with D tentatively TRBD1 (6 bases). Germline V gene lookup returns CDR1 LGHNA and CDR2 YNLKQL (reference sequence). The CDR3 is 15 amino acids. The V and J ends lost 1 base and 7 bases respectively, with 13 bases between them. The CDR3 DNA, read in part, is TGTGCCAGCAGCCAAGTCCAGGGGAGAGGCGAAAGATTATTT. Residues: CASSQVQGRGERLF. The full CDR3 protein is CASSQVQGRGERLFF.

This clone was observed a few times. The gene names here belong to mouse. The read gets to within 1 residue of the CDR3 end, and the germline J gene fills in the rest. This chain links TRBV16 with TRBJ2-1; no firm D call. Germline CDR1 reads SGHSA; CDR2 reads FRNQAP. V was trimmed by 4 bases and J by 1 base, leaving 2 bases between them. CDR3 length equals 12 residues. CDR3 DNA, as far as it was read: TGTGCAAGCAGCTACAACTATGCTGAGCAGTTC. Translated, it gives CASSYNYAEQF. The CDR3 in its entirety is CASSYNYAEQFF.

This clone was observed a few times. The listed genes are named as in mouse. The CDR3 is cut off 1 residue early in the read; its end comes from the germline J gene. The chain combines TRBV13-3 with TRBJ2-1, with D unclear. The germline V gene encodes CDR1 NNHDY and CDR2 SYVADS. The CDR3 extends over 13 amino acids. Between the trimmed V and J ends, which lost 7 bases and 3 bases, there was a span of 11 bases. The CDR3 loop is CASCAGIYAEQFF. The CDR3 DNA, read in part, is TGTGCCAGCTGTGCTGGTATCTATGCTGAGCAGTTC.

Worth noting for this clone: The likely explanation is a read error, given a far larger clone one base away. Gene and germline names: mouse. The read ends 1 residue before the CDR3 terminus; that terminus is restored from the germline J gene. The rearrangement joins TRBV19 to TRBJ2-7; D gene uncertain. The germline V and J ends were trimmed by 0 bases and 6 bases, with 7 bases remaining between them. Germline loops: CDR1 FNHDT, CDR2 SITEND (reference sequence). There are 12 residues in the CDR3. The CDR3 sequence: CASSIGNSEQYF. The part of the CDR3 DNA that was read is TGTGCCAGCAGTATAGGCAATTCTGAACAGTAC.

This clone was picked up a small number of times. These gene names are mouse names. The read ends 1 residue before the CDR3 terminus; that terminus is restored from the germline J gene. This sequence joins TRBV23 and TRBJ2-5; the listed D gene, TRBD2, was not tested against the DNA. The CDR3 loop spans 13 amino acids. Germline CDR1 and CDR2: KGHTA and FQNQQP. CDR3 DNA, as far as it was read: TGCTCCAGCAGTGGACTGGGCTTGGACACCCAGTAC. Amino acid sequence: CSSSGLGLDTQY. The whole CDR3 protein is CSSSGLGLDTQYF.

In the case of this clone: Gene names follow the mouse nomenclature. The CDR3 is cut off 1 residue early in the read; its end comes from the germline J gene. The chain recombines TRBV3 with TRBJ2-3, with D perhaps matching TRBD1 (6 bases). Trimming pared 2 bases from V and 3 bases from J, leaving 6 bases between. This CDR3 has 13 residues. Germline V gives CDR1 SNHLY, CDR2 FYNGKV (reference sequence). The CDR3 region is CASSLQGAETLYF. Incomplete CDR3 DNA: TGTGCCAGCAGCTTACAGGGGGCAGAAACGCTGTAT.

Of note for this clone: All gene names here are mouse names. From the germline J gene comes the end of the CDR3, since the read stops 1 residue before it. The rearrangement joins TRBV12-1 to TRBJ2-5, with 9 bases matching TRBD2. V lost 2 bases, J lost 2 bases, and 4 bases stayed unmatched. The CDR3 contains 15 residues. Germline V gives CDR1 SGHSN, CDR2 HYEKVE. Here the CDR3 reads CASSHGGARQDTQYF. The CDR3 DNA, read in part, is TGTGCCAGCTCTCATGGGGGGGCGCGCCAAGACACCCAGTAC. Combining the CDR3 with reference TRBV12-1 and TRBJ2-5 gives the whole variable domain DSGVVQSPRHIIKEKGGRSVLTCIPISGHSNVVWYQQTLGKELKFLIQHYEKVERDKGFLPSRFSVQQFDDYHSEMNMSALELEDSAMYFCASSHGGARQDTQYFGPGTRLLVL.

Worth noting for this clone: Gene names and germline match the mouse. Read coverage stops 1 residue before the CDR3 terminus; the germline J gene supplies the remainder. The V gene is TRBV19, the J gene TRBJ1-1; D ambiguous. Germline V gives CDR1 FNHDT, CDR2 SITEND (reference sequence). This CDR3 contains 11 residues. V was shortened by 0 bases and J by 8 bases, with 5 bases between the two germline ends. The part of the CDR3 DNA that was read is TGTGCCAGCAGTATAGAGGAGGAAGTCTTC. Amino acid sequence: CASSIEEEVF. The whole CDR3 is CASSIEEEVFF.

The table lists this clone with a few counts. Genes and germline are mouse. The part of the CDR3 DNA that was read is TGTGCCAGCAGCCAAGAAAGCAGGGGCAACGAAAGATTATTT. Translated: CASSQESRGNERLF. The full CDR3 reads CASSQESRGNERLFF. This chain uses TRBV5 with TRBJ1-4; D perhaps matches TRBD1 (6 bases). The DNA ends 1 residue before the CDR3 does, and the rest of the CDR3 is filled in from the germline J gene. The CDR3 has 15 residues. CDR1 is LGHNA, CDR2 YNLKQL, per germline (reference sequence). V was trimmed by 0 bases and J by 4 bases, leaving 9 bases between them.